Each of the 6 T cell receptor beta chains below was sequenced from the same sample in a study of cytotoxic CD8 clonotypes in ibrutinib-treated CLL. The method was immunoSEQ multiplex PCR; TCRdb's version includes in-frame clones alone and lacks a portion of them. The repertoire holds about 70,000 clones, with over 75% as singletons. This specimen was PBMCs, taken after 12 months of ibrutinib treatment. The receptors were sampled from a human donor with chronic lymphocytic leukemia.

The rearrangement joins TRBV5-1 to TRBJ2-5; TRBD2 matches at 10 bases. Germline V CDR1 and CDR2: SGHRS, YFSETQ. This CDR3 has 14 residues. V trimming: 4 bases; J trimming: 6 bases; junction bases outside the gene matches: 6. The CDR3 loop reads CASSKLAGGQTQYF. The CDR3 DNA follows: TGCGCCAGCAGCAAATTAGCGGGAGGCCAGACCCAGTACTTC.

The chain joins TRBV7-9 to TRBJ2-7; D not certain. Germline CDR1 is SEHNR and CDR2 is FQNEAQ (reference sequence). V was clipped by 5 bases and J by 2 bases, with 10 bases between them. The CDR3 runs 13 residues. As DNA, the CDR3 is TGTGCCAGCAGCCAAGGATGGGCCTACGAGCAGTACTTC. Translation gives CASSQGWAYEQYF. The variable domain in full, completed from reference TRBV7-9 and TRBJ2-7, reads DTGVSQNPRHKITKRGQNVTFRCDPISEHNRLYWYRQTLGQGPEFLTYFQNEAQLEKSRLLSDRFSAERPKGSFSTLEIQRTEQGDSAMYLCASSQGWAYEQYFGPGTRLTVT.

The rearrangement joins TRBV28 to TRBJ2-7; a possible D gene is TRBD2 (6 bases). V was clipped by 3 bases and J by 2 bases, with 14 bases between them. This CDR3 region has 15 residues. Germline CDR1 and CDR2: MDHEN and SYDVKM. CDR3 region: CASSFAGTQTYEQYF. The CDR3 bases are TGTGCCAGCAGTTTCGCGGGGACTCAAACCTACGAGCAGTACTTC.

The chain combines TRBV27 with TRBJ2-7; no definite D call. V lost 5 bases and J lost 2, with 13 bases in between. The CDR3 is made up of 14 amino acids. Germline V gene sequence: CDR1 MNHEY, CDR2 SMNVEV (reference sequence). The DNA for the CDR3 is TGTGCCAGCAGTCCCCTGACTCGACCCTACGAGCAGTACTTC. Translating gives CASSPLTRPYEQYF.

DNA for the CDR3: TGTGCCAGCAGTTTAGGGATGGATGGCTACACCTTC. Translation: CASSLGMDGYTF. This rearrangement joins TRBV6-1 to TRBJ1-2; no definite D call. Trimming took off 5 bases at V and 6 bases at J, with 10 bases between the two ends. The CDR3 loop spans 12 amino acids. CDR1 and CDR2 (germline): MNHNS, SASEGT.

The chain uses TRBV14 and TRBJ2-1; 13 bases are a match to TRBD2. V lost 3 bases and J lost 10; bases outside the gene matches: 9. Germline assignment: CDR1 SGHDN and CDR2 FVKESK. The CDR3 loop spans 16 amino acids. The CDR3 sequence: CASSQNRLAGGGEQFF. The CDR3 DNA follows: TGTGCCAGCAGCCAGAATAGACTAGCGGGAGGTGGAGAGCAGTTCTTC. Complete variable domain (other parts from reference TRBV14 and TRBJ2-1): EAGVTQFPSHSVIEKGQTVTLRCDPISGHDNLYWYRRVMGKEIKFLLHFVKESKQDESGMPNNRFLAERTGGTYSTLKVQPAELEDSGVYFCASSQNRLAGGGEQFFGPGTRLTVL.